The 22 T cell receptor beta chains below all came from one sample that was sequenced in a study of cytomegalovirus exposure and HLA in healthy donors. In the PCR, 60 Vbeta and 13 Jbeta primers were used. Assay: immunoSEQ multiplex PCR; the TCRdb copy retains only in-frame clones and omits some. This sample has under 150,000 clones, with 84% found just once. Input material: PBMCs. The receptors originated from a boy between 2 and 10 years old in good health and CMV-seronegative.

This chain links TRBV6-5 with TRBJ1-1, with D unclear. CDR1 is MNHEY, CDR2 SVGAGI, per germline. The V and J ends lost 5 bases and 1 base respectively, with 11 bases between them. The CDR3 loop spans 14 amino acids. CDR3 sequence reads: CASSVGPGNTEAFF. The CDR3 nucleotides read TGTGCCAGCAGTGTTGGCCCGGGGAACACTGAAGCTTTCTTT.

The rearrangement joins TRBV29-1 to TRBJ2-2; D remains ambiguous. Germline loops: CDR1 SQVTM, CDR2 ANQGSEA. There are 13 residues in the CDR3. Trimming pared 3 bases from V and 5 bases from J, leaving 10 bases between. The CDR3 DNA reads TGCAGCGTTGACGGGTTCGGGACCGGGGAGCTGTTTTTT. Its protein is CSVDGFGTGELFF.

This clone showed up just a few times. The chain is built from TRBV5-8 and TRBJ2-1, with D tentatively TRBD1 (5 bases). In germline, CDR1 is SGHTS, CDR2 YDEGEE. Trimming took off 5 bases at V and 8 bases at J, with 20 bases between the two ends. This CDR3 has 15 amino acids. CDR3 nucleotide sequence: TGTGCCAGCAGGGGGTTTTGGGGCCAGCGAGATGAGCAGTTCTTC. It specifies CASRGFWGQRDEQFF.

The chain joins TRBV28 to TRBJ2-7; 8 positions match TRBD2. Germline values: CDR1 MDHEN, CDR2 SYDVKM. The CDR3 covers 15 residues. Trimming took 3 bases from V and 1 from J; bases not matched to a gene: 5. Here the CDR3 reads CASSFPGGGSYEQYF. For the CDR3, the DNA is TGTGCCAGCAGTTTCCCCGGGGGGGGTTCCTACGAGCAGTACTTC.

The chain combines TRBV10-3 with TRBJ2-7; D is possibly TRBD1 (6 bases). Germline CDR1 is ENHRY and CDR2 is SYGVKD. V shed 9 bases and J shed 1 base, with 13 bases lying between them. This CDR3 has 13 amino acids. DNA for the CDR3: TGTGCCATTCGGGACATACGATCCTACGAGCAGTACTTC. This gives the protein CAIRDIRSYEQYF.

Only a few counts were recorded for this clone. The chain combines TRBV5-8 with TRBJ2-1, with 11 bases identical to TRBD2. V shed 4 bases, J shed 2 bases, and the junction held 11 bases outside the gene matches. Germline V gene data show CDR1 as SGHTS and CDR2 as YDEGEE. This CDR3 region has 18 residues. This chain's CDR3 is CASSMTTPGLAAYNEQFF. The CDR3 DNA sequence: TGTGCCAGCAGCATGACAACACCGGGACTAGCGGCCTACAATGAGCAGTTCTTC.

V usage is TRBV10-1 and J usage is TRBJ2-7; the match to TRBD1 covers 8 bases. Germline CDR1 WNHNN, CDR2 SYGVQD (reference sequence). This CDR3 spans 15 amino acids. With V trimmed by 6 bases and J by 1 base, 8 bases remained unmatched. CDR3 DNA: TGCGCCAGCAGGACCCCGGGACAGGTGTCCTACGAGCAGTACTTC. Translation: CASRTPGQVSYEQYF.

This chain connects TRBV16 to TRBJ1-5; 9 positions agree with TRBD1. CDR3 length: 16 amino acids. The germline V gene has CDR1 KGHSY and CDR2 FQNENV. V lost 3 bases and J lost 5; bases outside the gene matches: 8. The CDR3 nucleotides are TGTGCCAGCAGCCAGTCCCGGGACAGGGTCTATCAGCCCCAGCATTTT. It translates to CASSQSRDRVYQPQHF. Variable domain in full (rest from reference TRBV16 and TRBJ1-5): GEEVAQTPKHLVRGEGQKAKLYCAPIKGHSYVFWYQQVLKNEFKFLISFQNENVFDETGMPKERFSAKCLPNSPCSLEIQATKLEDSAVYFCASSQSRDRVYQPQHFGDGTRLSIL.

The chain combines TRBV2 with TRBJ2-1, with D tentatively TRBD1 (6 bases). V dropped 2 bases and J dropped 4 bases, with 15 bases sitting between them. This CDR3 contains 16 residues. Germline loops: CDR1 SNHLY, CDR2 FYNNEI. CDR3 in DNA: TGTGCCAGCAGTGAATCAGGACAGTTTATGTACAATGAGCAGTTCTTC. The encoded protein is CASSESGQFMYNEQFF.

The V gene is TRBV7-2, the J gene TRBJ1-4, with TRBD1 matching over 7 bases. The V gene end was trimmed by 7 bases and the J gene end by 0 bases; junction bases not matched to a gene: 14. Per the germline V gene, CDR1 is SGHTA and CDR2 is FQGNSA. The CDR3 extends over 18 amino acids. The CDR3 coding sequence is TGTGCCAGCAACCCAGGGGGTCTCAGGGCTACAACTAATGAAAAACTGTTTTTT. This sequence encodes CASNPGGLRATTNEKLFF.

This chain joins TRBV27 and TRBJ2-7; the match to TRBD1 covers 7 bases. This CDR3 contains 13 residues. V was pared by 4 bases and J by 6 bases, with 6 bases of the junction left unmatched. Looked up from germline, CDR1 is MNHEY and CDR2 is SMNVEV (reference sequence). This chain's CDR3 is CASSSRTGLEQYF. Here the CDR3 DNA reads TGTGCCAGCAGTTCTCGGACAGGTCTCGAGCAGTACTTC.

With regard to this clone: The germline gene is not matched at one end of the junction; a read error may be the cause. This sequence joins TRBV9 and TRBJ1-2, with D hard to call. CDR3 size: 13 residues. Germline V gene data show CDR1 as SGDLS and CDR2 as YYNGEE. The CDR3 nucleotides read TGTGCCAGCAGCCGCTTTATTCCTCCCAGGCTTGCCTTC. Encoded protein: CASSRFIPPRLAF.

The genes are TRBV21-1 and TRBJ2-3; the table assigns TRBD2, which was not confirmed against the DNA. TRBV21-1 is a listed pseudogene. The CDR3 has 16 amino acids. This CDR3 reads CASSIGLGGSTDTQYF. Written as DNA, the CDR3 is TGTGCCAGCAGCATTGGACTAGGAGGGAGCACAGATACGCAGTATTTT.

The chain recombines TRBV28 with TRBJ1-4; D ambiguous. CDR3 length equals 15 residues. Per germline, CDR1 MDHEN and CDR2 SYDVKM. The V and J ends lost 6 bases and 0 bases respectively, with 11 bases between them. CDR3 region: CASSLRGATNEKLFF. CDR3 nucleotides: TGTGCCAGCAGCCTGAGAGGTGCAACTAATGAAAAACTGTTTTTT. Variable domain in full (rest from reference TRBV28 and TRBJ1-4): DVKVTQSSRYLVKRTGEKVFLECVQDMDHENMFWYRQDPGLGLRLIYFSYDVKMKEKGDIPEGYSVSREKKERFSLILESASTNQTSMYLCASSLRGATNEKLFFGSGTQLSVL.

V and J are TRBV25-1 and TRBJ2-2, with 12 bases identical to TRBD1. The CDR3 is 17 residues long. Germline CDR1 is MGHDK and CDR2 is SYGVNS. V shed 10 bases, J shed 2 bases, and the junction held 11 bases outside the gene matches. This CDR3 reads CATYQPGQGANTGELFF. The CDR3 DNA reads as TGTGCCACCTACCAACCGGGACAGGGGGCCAACACCGGGGAGCTGTTTTTT.

The chain recombines TRBV29-1 with TRBJ1-1; perhaps TRBD1 as D (5 bases). Trimming left V 3 bases short and J 1 base short, with 9 bases between. The CDR3 length is 13 residues. The germline gives CDR1 SQVTM, CDR2 ANQGSEA. CDR3 DNA: TGCAGCGTTGAGGGCAGGGCGAACACTGAAGCTTTCTTT. This codes for CSVEGRANTEAFF. Full variable domain (missing parts from reference TRBV29-1 and TRBJ1-1): SAVISQKPSRDICQRGTSLTIQCQVDSQVTMMFWYRQQPGQSLTLIATANQGSEATYESGFVIDKFPISRPNLTFSTLTVSNMSPEDSSIYLCSVEGRANTEAFFGQGTRLTVV.

The chain carries TRBV9 and TRBJ2-5, with 9 bases that match TRBD1. Germline V gene lookup returns CDR1 SGDLS and CDR2 YYNGEE. The CDR3 sequence is 14 residues long. The trim removed 3 bases at V and 4 bases at J, leaving 4 bases unmatched. CDR3 coding DNA: TGTGCCAGCAGCGCCCGGGACAGGGCAGAGACCCAGTACTTC. Its protein product is CASSARDRAETQYF.

The chain has TRBV30 and TRBJ1-1; no clear D gene. CDR3 length: 14 residues. Germline lookup yields CDR1 GTSNPN and CDR2 SVGIG (reference sequence). The ends were cut back, 2 bases at V and 0 bases at J, with 10 bases in the middle. CDR3 bases: TGTGCCTGGAGTCAGGATCTCATGAACACTGAAGCTTTCTTT. This encodes CAWSQDLMNTEAFF.

The gene calls are TRBV7-2 and TRBJ2-3; D is ambiguous. The V gene's germline CDR1 is SGHTA and CDR2 FQGNSA. CDR3 length: 11 amino acids. The V and J ends lost 2 bases and 13 bases respectively, with 10 bases between them. The CDR3 DNA follows: TGTGCCAGCAGCTTAACTTCCGAGGAGTATTTT. This translates into CASSLTSEEYF.

This chain uses TRBV6-6 with TRBJ1-5; D possibly corresponds to TRBD1 (5 bases). V was trimmed by 2 bases and J by 11 bases, leaving 16 bases between them. The CDR3 is 14 amino acids. The germline gives CDR1 MNHNY, CDR2 SVGAGI (reference sequence). The CDR3 DNA follows: TGTGCCAGCAGTTACCGGGGGACCTCTTCTACCCAGCATTTT. It encodes CASSYRGTSSTQHF.

This clone has only a few counts. The chain is built from TRBV5-1 and TRBJ2-1; TRBD2 matches at 10 bases. Germline loops: CDR1 SGHRS, CDR2 YFSETQ. V shed 0 bases, J shed 4 bases, and the junction held 1 base outside the gene matches. The length of the CDR3 is 15 residues. CDR3 sequence reads: CASSLETSGYNEQFF. CDR3 nucleotides: TGCGCCAGCAGCTTGGAGACTAGCGGGTACAATGAGCAGTTCTTC.

The V and J genes are TRBV6-5 and TRBJ1-2; 7 positions agree with TRBD1. V lost 6 bases and J lost 3; bases outside the gene matches: 7. This CDR3 has 14 amino acids. Germline V gene data show CDR1 as MNHEY and CDR2 as SVGAGI. The CDR3 region is CASRRTGADYGYTF. As DNA, the CDR3 is TGTGCCAGCAGAAGAACAGGGGCAGACTATGGCTACACCTTC.